This T cell receptor (beta chain) was captured in a study of shared clonotypes between healthy human individuals. In the study overall: Participating donors consisted of two women and a few men aged 18 to 49. Per donor, three plates held CD4 naive cells, three held CD4 memory, two held CD8 naive and one held CD8 memory.

Adults of Caucasian background living in Nashville, Tennessee made up all donors. Per germline, CDR1 SGHRS and CDR2 YFSETQ. Between the trimmed V and J ends, which lost 2 bases and 6 bases, there was a span of 17 bases. The CDR3 is 16 amino acids. TCRdb keeps only in-frame clones here, not all; method: immunoSEQ multiplex PCR. The sample lists around 2.5 million clones; 90% to 95% were seen once. The receptor was derived from a man between 18 and 29 years old in good health. Some clones in this sample may be carry-over from other donors' samples. The sample consisted of naive CD4+ T cells from PBMCs. Subset in this sample: CD45RA+ positively selected. This chain uses TRBV5-1 with TRBJ2-2; D may be TRBD1 (5 bases). Here the CDR3 reads CASSFLTGPGSGELFF. Here the CDR3 DNA reads TGCGCCAGCAGCTTCCTCACAGGACCTGGGTCCGGGGAGCTGTTTTTT.